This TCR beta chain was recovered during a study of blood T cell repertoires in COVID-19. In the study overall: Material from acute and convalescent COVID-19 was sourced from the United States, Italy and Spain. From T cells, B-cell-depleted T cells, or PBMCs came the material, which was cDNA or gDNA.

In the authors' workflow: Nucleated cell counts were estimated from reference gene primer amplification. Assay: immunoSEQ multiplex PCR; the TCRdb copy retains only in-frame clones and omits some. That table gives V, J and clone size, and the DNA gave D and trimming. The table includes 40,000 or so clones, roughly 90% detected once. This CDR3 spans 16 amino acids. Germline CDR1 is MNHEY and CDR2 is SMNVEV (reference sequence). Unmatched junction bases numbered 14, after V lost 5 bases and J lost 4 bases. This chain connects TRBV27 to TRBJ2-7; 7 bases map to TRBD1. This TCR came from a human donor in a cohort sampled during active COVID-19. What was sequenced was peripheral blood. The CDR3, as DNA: TGTGCCAGCAGTCCACGCCACGGGGACAGAATGTACGAGCAGTACTTC. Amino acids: CASSPRHGDRMYEQYF.